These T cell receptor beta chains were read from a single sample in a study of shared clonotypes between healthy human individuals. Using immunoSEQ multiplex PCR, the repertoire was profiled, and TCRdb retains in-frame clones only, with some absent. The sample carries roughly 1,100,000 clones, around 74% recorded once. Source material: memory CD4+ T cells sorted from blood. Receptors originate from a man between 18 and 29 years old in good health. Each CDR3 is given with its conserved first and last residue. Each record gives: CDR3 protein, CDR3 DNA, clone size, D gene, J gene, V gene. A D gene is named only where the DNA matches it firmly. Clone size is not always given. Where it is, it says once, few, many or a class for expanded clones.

CDR3aa: CASSPQGVGFYEQYF; CDR3nt: TGTGCCAGCAGCCCACAAGGGGTGGGGTTTTACGAGCAGTACTTC; abundance: -; d_gene: -; j_gene: TRBJ2-7; v_gene: TRBV7-2
CDR3aa: CASSRNTEAFF; CDR3nt: TGTGCCAGCAGTCGAAACACTGAAGCTTTCTTT; abundance: few; d_gene: -; j_gene: TRBJ1-1; v_gene: TRBV6-5
CDR3aa: CASSSRKKDRRNPRETQYF; CDR3nt: TGTGCCAGCAGCTCCAGAAAGAAGGACAGAAGAAATCCAAGAGAGACCCAGTACTTC; abundance: -; d_gene: -; j_gene: TRBJ2-5; v_gene: TRBV12-1
CDR3aa: CASSLRGWYEQYF; CDR3nt: TGTGCCAGCAGTTTGAGGGGGTGGTACGAGCAGTACTTC; abundance: -; d_gene: -; j_gene: TRBJ2-7; v_gene: TRBV27
CDR3aa: CASSRPGQGLQETQYF; CDR3nt: TGTGCCAGCAGCCGCCCCGGGCAGGGGCTCCAAGAGACCCAGTACTTC; abundance: -; d_gene: -; j_gene: TRBJ2-5; v_gene: TRBV11-2
CDR3aa: CASPCSGVFSNQPQHF; CDR3nt: TGTGCCAGCCCGTGCTCGGGGGTCTTTAGCAATCAGCCCCAGCATTTT; abundance: -; d_gene: -; j_gene: TRBJ1-5; v_gene: TRBV9
CDR3aa: CASSLLGETQYF; CDR3nt: TGTGCCAGCTCACTGCTAGGAGAGACCCAGTACTTC; abundance: -; d_gene: -; j_gene: TRBJ2-5; v_gene: TRBV18
CDR3aa: CASSYWTSGGPFDEQFF; CDR3nt: TGTGCCAGCAGCTATTGGACATCGGGAGGGCCCTTCGATGAGCAGTTCTTC; abundance: once; d_gene: TRBD2; j_gene: TRBJ2-1; v_gene: TRBV7-2
CDR3aa: CASSLGPGAYEQYF; CDR3nt: TGTGCCAGCAGCTTAGGTCCGGGCGCCTACGAGCAGTACTTC; abundance: -; d_gene: -; j_gene: TRBJ2-7; v_gene: TRBV7-6
CDR3aa: CASSLAGGYEQYF; CDR3nt: TGTGCCAGCTCACTAGCAGGGGGTTACGAGCAGTACTTC; abundance: few; d_gene: TRBD1; j_gene: TRBJ2-7; v_gene: TRBV18
CDR3aa: CASSETGASPLHF; CDR3nt: TGTGCCAGCAGCGAGACAGGTGCTTCACCCCTCCACTTT; abundance: -; d_gene: -; j_gene: TRBJ1-6; v_gene: TRBV9
CDR3aa: CASSPDRNNEKLFF; CDR3nt: TGTGCCAGCAGTCCGGACAGGAATAATGAAAAACTGTTTTTT; abundance: -; d_gene: TRBD1; j_gene: TRBJ1-4; v_gene: TRBV2
CDR3aa: CASSQDFAQGAPTDTQYF; CDR3nt: TGCGCCAGCAGCCAAGATTTCGCACAGGGGGCGCCGACAGATACGCAGTATTTT; abundance: few; d_gene: TRBD1; j_gene: TRBJ2-3; v_gene: TRBV4-1
CDR3aa: CASSEGAPEAFF; CDR3nt: TGTGCCAGCAGTGAAGGGGCACCTGAAGCTTTCTTT; abundance: -; d_gene: -; j_gene: TRBJ1-1; v_gene: TRBV2
CDR3aa: CASSARDNTDTQYF; CDR3nt: TGTGCCAGTAGTGCCCGGGACAACACAGATACGCAGTATTTT; abundance: -; d_gene: -; j_gene: TRBJ2-3; v_gene: TRBV19
CDR3aa: CASLTGTGDYGYTF; CDR3nt: TGTGCCAGCCTAACCGGGACAGGGGACTATGGCTACACCTTC; abundance: -; d_gene: TRBD1; j_gene: TRBJ1-2; v_gene: TRBV18
CDR3aa: CASSPRTGGHEQYF; CDR3nt: TGTGCCAGCAGCCCCCGGACAGGGGGCCACGAGCAGTACTTC; abundance: -; d_gene: TRBD1; j_gene: TRBJ2-7; v_gene: TRBV7-6
CDR3aa: CASMDLGINEKLFF; CDR3nt: TGTGCCAGCATGGACTTGGGCATTAATGAAAAACTGTTTTTT; abundance: few; d_gene: -; j_gene: TRBJ1-4; v_gene: TRBV27
CDR3aa: CASSISLSRTGAIAKNIQYF; CDR3nt: TGTGCCAGTAGTATCAGTTTAAGCAGGACGGGTGCCATAGCCAAAAACATTCAGTACTTC; abundance: -; d_gene: -; j_gene: TRBJ2-4; v_gene: TRBV19
CDR3aa: CASSYRGPDTQYF; CDR3nt: TGTGCCAGCAGCTATCGAGGGCCAGATACGCAGTATTTT; abundance: -; d_gene: -; j_gene: TRBJ2-3; v_gene: TRBV7-2
CDR3aa: CASSDIQATNTEAFF; CDR3nt: TGTGCCAGCAGTGATATCCAGGCTACGAACACTGAAGCTTTCTTT; abundance: -; d_gene: -; j_gene: TRBJ1-1; v_gene: TRBV6-1
CDR3aa: CASSLGTNSPLHF; CDR3nt: TGCGCCAGCAGCCTCGGGACAAATTCACCCCTCCACTTT; abundance: -; d_gene: -; j_gene: TRBJ1-6; v_gene: TRBV5-1
CDR3aa: CASSRVSIDNSPLHF; CDR3nt: TGTGCCAGCAGTCGTGTATCCATTGATAATTCACCCCTCCACTTT; abundance: -; d_gene: -; j_gene: TRBJ1-6; v_gene: TRBV7-9
CDR3aa: CASSLVIFGELFF; CDR3nt: TGTGCCAGCAGCTTAGTTATTTTCGGGGAGCTGTTTTTT; abundance: -; d_gene: -; j_gene: TRBJ2-2; v_gene: TRBV7-2
CDR3aa: CASSQDWGGAPYEQYF; CDR3nt: TGCGCCAGCAGCCAAGATTGGGGAGGGGCCCCCTACGAGCAGTACTTC; abundance: -; d_gene: TRBD2; j_gene: TRBJ2-7; v_gene: TRBV4-1
CDR3aa: CASSLSGSATGELFF; CDR3nt: TGTGCCAGCAGCTTGTCCGGGTCCGCCACCGGGGAGCTGTTTTTT; abundance: once; d_gene: -; j_gene: TRBJ2-2; v_gene: TRBV5-4
CDR3aa: CASSPQGGTVGLNYGYTF; CDR3nt: TGTGCCAGCTCACCCCAGGGCGGGACAGTCGGCTTGAACTATGGCTACACCTTC; abundance: -; d_gene: TRBD1; j_gene: TRBJ1-2; v_gene: TRBV18
CDR3aa: CASSSRRLGNTGELFF; CDR3nt: TGTGCCAGCAGCTCACGCCGATTAGGGAACACCGGGGAGCTGTTTTTT; abundance: -; d_gene: -; j_gene: TRBJ2-2; v_gene: TRBV7-2
CDR3aa: CASRERGNQPQHF; CDR3nt: TGTGCCAGCCGGGAACGTGGCAATCAGCCCCAGCATTTT; abundance: -; d_gene: -; j_gene: TRBJ1-5; v_gene: TRBV6-5
CDR3aa: CASSQEGGPTYGYTF; CDR3nt: TGCGCCAGCAGCCAGGAAGGGGGACCTACCTATGGCTACACCTTC; abundance: once; d_gene: -; j_gene: TRBJ1-2; v_gene: TRBV4-1
CDR3aa: CASSIEIGRGQYF; CDR3nt: TGTGCCAGTAGTATAGAAATCGGCAGGGGACAGTACTTC; abundance: -; d_gene: -; j_gene: TRBJ2-7; v_gene: TRBV19
CDR3aa: CASSPIDRNAEAFF; CDR3nt: TGTGCCAGTAGTCCCATAGACAGGAACGCTGAAGCTTTCTTT; abundance: -; d_gene: -; j_gene: TRBJ1-1; v_gene: TRBV19
CDR3aa: CVCGPMGTYEQYF; CDR3nt: TGTGTGTGTGGGCCCATGGGCACCTACGAGCAGTACTTC; abundance: few; d_gene: -; j_gene: TRBJ2-7; v_gene: TRBV6-5
CDR3aa: CASSLVGGGNTEAFF; CDR3nt: TGTGCCAGCAGTTTGGTGGGGGGTGGGAACACTGAAGCTTTCTTT; abundance: -; d_gene: -; j_gene: TRBJ1-1; v_gene: TRBV28
CDR3aa: CAWRVQGATDGYTF; CDR3nt: TGTGCCTGGAGGGTTCAGGGGGCGACGGATGGCTACACCTTC; abundance: -; d_gene: TRBD1; j_gene: TRBJ1-2; v_gene: TRBV30
CDR3aa: CASSEFDEQFF; CDR3nt: TGTGCCAGCAGTGAATTTGATGAGCAGTTCTTC; abundance: -; d_gene: -; j_gene: TRBJ2-1; v_gene: TRBV25-1
CDR3aa: CASTQGLNTEAFF; CDR3nt: TGTGCCAGCACCCAGGGGTTGAACACTGAAGCTTTCTTT; abundance: once; d_gene: -; j_gene: TRBJ1-1; v_gene: TRBV5-5
CDR3aa: CASSTSARYEQYF; CDR3nt: TGTGCCAGCAGTACTAGCGCCCGGTACGAGCAGTACTTC; abundance: -; d_gene: TRBD2; j_gene: TRBJ2-7; v_gene: TRBV7-2
CDR3aa: CASSPGTPPQTQYF; CDR3nt: TGCGCCAGCAGCCCCGGGACGCCCCCACAGACCCAGTACTTC; abundance: -; d_gene: -; j_gene: TRBJ2-5; v_gene: TRBV5-1
CDR3aa: CASSFGTGSRSGELFF; CDR3nt: TGTGCCAGCAGCTTCGGGACAGGGTCTCGTTCGGGGGAGCTGTTTTTT; abundance: -; d_gene: TRBD1; j_gene: TRBJ2-2; v_gene: TRBV7-9
CDR3aa: CASGLAQRASGRTYSYEQYF; CDR3nt: TGTGCTAGTGGTTTGGCCCAACGGGCGAGCGGGAGGACCTACTCCTACGAGCAGTACTTC; abundance: -; d_gene: TRBD2; j_gene: TRBJ2-7; v_gene: TRBV12-5
CDR3aa: CASREGNNSPLHF; CDR3nt: TGTGCCAGCAGGGAGGGGAATAATTCACCCCTCCACTTT; abundance: once; d_gene: -; j_gene: TRBJ1-6; v_gene: TRBV6-6
CDR3aa: CASTIDRASYEQYF; CDR3nt: TGTGCCAGTACCATAGACAGGGCATCCTACGAGCAGTACTTC; abundance: -; d_gene: TRBD1; j_gene: TRBJ2-7; v_gene: TRBV19
CDR3aa: CASSYEYVSTGELFF; CDR3nt: TGTGCCAGCAGTTACGAGTACGTGAGCACCGGGGAGCTGTTTTTT; abundance: once; d_gene: -; j_gene: TRBJ2-2; v_gene: TRBV6-5
CDR3aa: CASSPDRPGGGTQYF; CDR3nt: TGTGCCAGCAGCCCGGACCGTCCTGGGGGAGGGACCCAGTACTTC; abundance: -; d_gene: -; j_gene: TRBJ2-5; v_gene: TRBV7-2
CDR3aa: CAISEFGTGGSYGYTF; CDR3nt: TGTGCCATCAGTGAATTCGGGACAGGGGGATCATATGGCTACACCTTC; abundance: -; d_gene: TRBD1; j_gene: TRBJ1-2; v_gene: TRBV10-3
CDR3aa: CASSQYSYTQYF; CDR3nt: TGTGCCAGCAGCCAATACTCGTATACGCAGTATTTT; abundance: once; d_gene: -; j_gene: TRBJ2-3; v_gene: TRBV9
CDR3aa: CASTSPGRKNIQYF; CDR3nt: TGTGCCAGCACCTCCCCCGGGCGGAAAAACATTCAGTACTTC; abundance: -; d_gene: -; j_gene: TRBJ2-4; v_gene: TRBV6-6
CDR3aa: CAISDRIATNEKLFF; CDR3nt: TGTGCCATCTCGGACAGGATCGCAACTAATGAAAAACTGTTTTTT; abundance: -; d_gene: TRBD1; j_gene: TRBJ1-4; v_gene: TRBV10-3
CDR3aa: CASSGGGGLGNEQFF; CDR3nt: TGCGCCAGCAGCGGCGGGGGAGGGTTAGGAAATGAGCAGTTCTTC; abundance: -; d_gene: TRBD2; j_gene: TRBJ2-1; v_gene: TRBV5-1
CDR3aa: CASSARGRGTTDTQYF; CDR3nt: TGTGCCAGCAGTGCCCGGGGGCGGGGGACCACAGATACGCAGTATTTT; abundance: -; d_gene: -; j_gene: TRBJ2-3; v_gene: TRBV2
CDR3aa: CASTKSRVGTEAFF; CDR3nt: TGTGCCAGCACAAAGAGCAGGGTTGGGACTGAAGCTTTCTTT; abundance: -; d_gene: -; j_gene: TRBJ1-1; v_gene: TRBV2
CDR3aa: CASSLLVGNYGYTF; CDR3nt: TGTGCCAGCAGCTTATTAGTCGGTAACTATGGCTACACCTTC; abundance: -; d_gene: -; j_gene: TRBJ1-2; v_gene: TRBV7-8
CDR3aa: CASSLEGPTDTQYF; CDR3nt: TGCGCCAGCAGCTTGGAGGGCCCCACAGATACGCAGTATTTT; abundance: -; d_gene: -; j_gene: TRBJ2-3; v_gene: TRBV5-1
CDR3aa: CASSWGDRATTGELFF; CDR3nt: TGTGCCAGCAGCTGGGGTGACAGGGCGACCACCGGGGAGCTGTTTTTT; abundance: -; d_gene: TRBD1; j_gene: TRBJ2-2; v_gene: TRBV11-2
CDR3aa: CASSENGVYEQYF; CDR3nt: TGCGCCAGCAGTGAAAACGGAGTATACGAGCAGTACTTC; abundance: many; d_gene: -; j_gene: TRBJ2-7; v_gene: TRBV10-2
CDR3aa: CASSLVARSSYNEQFF; CDR3nt: TGTGCCAGCAGCTTAGTTGCGAGGAGCTCCTACAATGAGCAGTTCTTC; abundance: -; d_gene: -; j_gene: TRBJ2-1; v_gene: TRBV7-6
CDR3aa: CASSLSRGYYEQYF; CDR3nt: TGTGCCAGCAGTCTTTCCAGGGGGTATTACGAGCAGTACTTC; abundance: once; d_gene: TRBD1; j_gene: TRBJ2-7; v_gene: TRBV28
CDR3aa: CAWMGPANTGELFF; CDR3nt: TGTGCCTGGATGGGACCCGCGAACACCGGGGAGCTGTTTTTT; abundance: -; d_gene: -; j_gene: TRBJ2-2; v_gene: TRBV30
CDR3aa: CASSPASGVESPLHF; CDR3nt: TGTGCCAGCAGCCCCGCGTCGGGGGTAGAGTCACCCCTCCACTTT; abundance: -; d_gene: -; j_gene: TRBJ1-6; v_gene: TRBV5-6